The following is a T cell receptor (beta chain) sequence with its context. Per the authors' pipeline: Reference gene primer amplification in the assay estimated nucleated cell counts. This table comes from immunoSEQ multiplex PCR, and its TCRdb copy is limited to in-frame clones, with some not included. The D gene and trimming were derived from the DNA, and the V and J assignments and clone size from that table. The profile shows around 68,000 clones, around 86% of them singletons. The CDR3 is made up of 13 amino acids. Trimming shortened V by 6 bases and J by 4 bases, and 10 bases separated the two germline ends. This entry comes from a study of blood T cell repertoires in COVID-19.

Sequencing was carried out using peripheral blood. The sequence was collected from a human donor in a cohort sampled during active COVID-19. The chain employs TRBV12-3 or TRBV12-4 and TRBJ1-3; D is perhaps TRBD1 (5 bases). In DNA, the CDR3 is TGTGCCAGCAGCCTCCGGGGGGGAAACACCATATATTTT. This translates into CASSLRGGNTIYF.